This section outlines one TCR beta chain sequence together with its context. Its antigen is as yet unknown. The CDR3 consists of 12 residues. CDR1 and CDR2 from the germline V gene are MNHEY and SVGAGI. The V end was cut by 5 bases, the J end by 4 bases, with 8 bases between. The sample is drawn from a study of CD8 T cells in Susac syndrome. The study, taken as a whole, reports: Sixteen Susac-specific public clones were found in total CD8+ repertoires and about 5 in CD8+ TEMRA repertoires.

Reverse transcription of roughly 0.5 to 1 ug RNA was performed with random hexamers. Multiplex PCR with immunoSEQ amplified the TCR beta CDR3 across 54 Vbeta and 13 Jbeta. TCRdb called the immunoSEQ multiplex PCR reads again in MiXCR, with one record for every CDR3 protein. The repertoire holds 95,000 to 150,000 distinct CDR3 sequences, with 85% to 95% as singletons. The T cells that were sequenced for TCR beta were CD8+ and CD4+ cells from blood. The V gene is TRBV6-5, the J gene TRBJ1-2; D not certain. Sequencing was carried out using CD8+ T cells from PBMCs. The receptor's source is a human donor with Susac syndrome. CDR3 bases: TGTGCCAGCAGTCTTACCCCCTATGGCTACACCTTC. It codes for CASSLTPYGYTF.